This paragraph covers one T cell receptor beta chain sequence. The target antigen is unknown. This entry comes from a study of cytomegalovirus exposure and HLA in healthy donors. Study outcomes and limitations: HLA alleles were associated with 17,000 or so TCR beta sequences in a later analysis at 0.05 false discovery rate. Presence/absence analyses supposed approximately even sequencing depth among donors. Earlier results showed most TCR beta V segments being productive about 87% or about 30% of the time.

Donors consisted of healthy bone marrow donors. PCR used 60 Vbeta primers and 13 Jbeta primers. Sequenced by immunoSEQ multiplex PCR; TCRdb stores in-frame clones only, minus some. Of more than 95,000 clones in the sample, 70% to 85% were seen once. Trimming cost V 4 bases and J 3 bases; bases outside gene matches: 5. Germline lookup yields CDR1 SGDLS and CDR2 YYNGEE. This CDR3 is built from 15 residues. This chain links TRBV9 with TRBJ2-7, with 12 bases matching TRBD2. Sequenced: PBMCs. The sequence came from a woman between 40 and 50 years old in good health and CMV-seropositive. Here the CDR3 reads CASSPRTSGDYEQYF. CDR3 bases: TGTGCCAGCAGCCCCCGGACTAGCGGGGACTACGAGCAGTACTTC.